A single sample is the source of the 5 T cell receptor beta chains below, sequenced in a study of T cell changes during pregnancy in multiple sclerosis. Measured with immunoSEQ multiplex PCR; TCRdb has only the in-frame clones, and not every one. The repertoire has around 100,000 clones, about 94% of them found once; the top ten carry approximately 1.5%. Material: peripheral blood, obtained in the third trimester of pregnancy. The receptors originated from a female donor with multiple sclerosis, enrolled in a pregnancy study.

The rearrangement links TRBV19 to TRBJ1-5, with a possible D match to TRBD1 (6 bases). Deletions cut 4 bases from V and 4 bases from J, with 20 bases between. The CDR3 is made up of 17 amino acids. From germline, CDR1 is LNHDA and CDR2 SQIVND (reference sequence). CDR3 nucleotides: TGTGCCAGTAGTAACCCGGCGGGCAGGGGTGAAAATCAGCCCCAGCATTTT. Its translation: CASSNPAGRGENQPQHF. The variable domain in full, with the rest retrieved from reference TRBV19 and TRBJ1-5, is DGGITQSPKYLFRKEGQNVTLSCEQNLNHDAMYWYRQDPGQGLRLIYYSQIVNDFQKGDIAEGYSVSREKKESFPLTVTSAQKNPTAFYLCASSNPAGRGENQPQHFGDGTRLSIL.

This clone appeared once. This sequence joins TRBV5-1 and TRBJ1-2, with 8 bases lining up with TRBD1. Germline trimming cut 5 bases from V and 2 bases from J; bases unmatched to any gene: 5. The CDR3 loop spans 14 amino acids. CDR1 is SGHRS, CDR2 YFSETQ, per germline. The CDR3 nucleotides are TGCGCCAGCAGAACCGGACAGGGCAACTATGGCTACACCTTC. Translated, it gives CASRTGQGNYGYTF. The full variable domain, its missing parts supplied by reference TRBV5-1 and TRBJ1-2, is KAGVTQTPRYLIKTRGQQVTLSCSPISGHRSVSWYQQTPGQGLQFLFEYFSETQRNKGNFPGRFSGRQFSNSRSEMNVSTLELGDSALYLCASRTGQGNYGYTFGSGTRLTVV.

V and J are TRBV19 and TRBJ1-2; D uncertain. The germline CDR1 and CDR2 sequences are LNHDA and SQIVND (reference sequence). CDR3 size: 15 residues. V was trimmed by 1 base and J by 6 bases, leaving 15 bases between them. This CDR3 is CASSIGHGPVDGYTF. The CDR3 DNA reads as TGTGCCAGTAGTATAGGTCATGGGCCCGTCGATGGCTACACCTTC. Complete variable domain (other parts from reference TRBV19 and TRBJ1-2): DGGITQSPKYLFRKEGQNVTLSCEQNLNHDAMYWYRQDPGQGLRLIYYSQIVNDFQKGDIAEGYSVSREKKESFPLTVTSAQKNPTAFYLCASSIGHGPVDGYTFGSGTRLTVV.

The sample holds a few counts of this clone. In DNA, the CDR3 is TGCGCCAGCAGCTCGGGACAGGGGGCCACTGAAGCTTTCTTT. Its protein product is CASSSGQGATEAFF. The chain links TRBV5-1 to TRBJ1-1, with 12 bases aligning to TRBD1. The CDR3 loop spans 14 amino acids. Per germline, CDR1 SGHRS and CDR2 YFSETQ. J lost 4 bases, V lost 3 bases, and 1 base had no gene match.

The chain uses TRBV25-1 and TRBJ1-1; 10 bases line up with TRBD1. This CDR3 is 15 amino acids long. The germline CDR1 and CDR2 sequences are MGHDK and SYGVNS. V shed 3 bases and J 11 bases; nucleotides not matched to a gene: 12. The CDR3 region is CASSDLRDRGRGAFF. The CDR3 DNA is TGTGCCAGCAGTGACCTCAGGGACAGGGGCCGCGGGGCTTTCTTT.